The rows below give T cell receptor beta chains drawn from one sample of a study of cytomegalovirus exposure and HLA in healthy donors. Data came from immunoSEQ multiplex PCR; TCRdb stores just in-frame clones and leaves some out. Of 150,000 or so clones listed, over 80% are singletons. Sequencing was done on a sample of PBMCs. The source is a woman in her forties or fifties in good health and CMV-seropositive. Both conserved end residues are part of each CDR3. The order of the fields is CDR3 DNA, CDR3 protein, V gene, D gene, clone size, J gene. The D gene is left open where the match is weak. For some rows the clone size is stated as once, few or many, or as a class when expanded; others skip it.

TGTGCCAGCAGCTGGGGACAGGGGTGGACTGAAGCTTTCTTT	CASSWGQGWTEAFF	TRBV5-4	TRBD1	few	TRBJ1-1
TGTGCCAGCAGTGATTGGGCGGGAGGGGAGACCCAGTACTTC	CASSDWAGGETQYF	TRBV6-1	TRBD2	NA	TRBJ2-5
TGCGCCAGCAGCCCCGGGACTAGTTGGGCAGATACGCAGTATTTT	CASSPGTSWADTQYF	TRBV5-1	TRBD2	once	TRBJ2-3
TGTGCCAGCAGCTCCGACAGGGTTCACATGAACACTGAAGCTTTCTTT	CASSSDRVHMNTEAFF	TRBV11-3	TRBD1	NA	TRBJ1-1
TGTGCCAGCAGCTTAGTGGAAGGGGGCACTGAAGCTTTCTTT	CASSLVEGGTEAFF	TRBV7-2	NA	few	TRBJ1-1
TGCGCCAGCAGCCAAGCTCCTGAGGGTTGGGAAAAACTGTTTTTT	CASSQAPEGWEKLFF	TRBV4-1	NA	NA	TRBJ1-4
TGTGCCACCAGCAGAACAACAGGGGGCATTCAGTACTTC	CATSRTTGGIQYF	TRBV15	TRBD1	NA	TRBJ2-4
TGTGCCAGCAGCCCTAGTTACAGGGGGCACGAGCAGTACTTC	CASSPSYRGHEQYF	TRBV6-5	TRBD1	NA	TRBJ2-7
TGCAGCGTTGAAGAACAGGGGGCGTGGGAGCAGTACTTC	CSVEEQGAWEQYF	TRBV29-1	TRBD1	once	TRBJ2-7
TGTGCCAGCAGCTTGGAAAGTAGTGTCTACGAGCAGTACTTC	CASSLESSVYEQYF	TRBV5-6	NA	NA	TRBJ2-7
TGCGCCAGCAGCCAAGATTGGCAGGGGAAAGCAGATACGCAGTATTTT	CASSQDWQGKADTQYF	TRBV4-3	NA	NA	TRBJ2-3
TGTGCCACTGCGAACAGCAACTATGGCTACACCTTC	CATANSNYGYTF	TRBV10-3	NA	NA	TRBJ1-2
TGCGCCAGCAGCTTGGAGCAGAACACTGAAGCTTTCTTT	CASSLEQNTEAFF	TRBV5-1	NA	NA	TRBJ1-1
TGTGCCAGCACCGACGGACAGGTTGGAAACACCATATATTTT	CASTDGQVGNTIYF	TRBV6-5	TRBD1	NA	TRBJ1-3
TGTGCCAGCAGCCCTGGGTTAGCGGGGGTATCCCACTACGAGCAGTACTTC	CASSPGLAGVSHYEQYF	TRBV9	TRBD2	NA	TRBJ2-7
TGTGCCAGCAGCTACGGGACAGGGGATTTGGGGGAGCAGTACTTC	CASSYGTGDLGEQYF	TRBV5-4	TRBD1	once	TRBJ2-7
TGCGCCAGCAGCCGCGGGACAGCACAAGAGACCCAGTACTTC	CASSRGTAQETQYF	TRBV5-1	NA	few	TRBJ2-5
TGCGCCAGCAGCCCCGTTCTAGGTGGCTACGAGCAGTACTTC	CASSPVLGGYEQYF	TRBV4-1	NA	NA	TRBJ2-7
TGTGCCAGCAGTGGCGGACTCGGCACAGATACGCAGTATTTT	CASSGGLGTDTQYF	TRBV6-4	NA	NA	TRBJ2-3
TGTGCCAGCAGTTTGGGGCTAGCGGGGCTTACGCAGTATTTT	CASSLGLAGLTQYF	TRBV27	TRBD2	NA	TRBJ2-3
TGTGCCAGCAGCCCCGCTGGCGGGAGGGCAACAGATACGCAGTATTTT	CASSPAGGRATDTQYF	TRBV7-8	TRBD2	once	TRBJ2-3
TGTGCCAGCAGTGCGACGGGAGGAGCAGATACGCAGTATTTT	CASSATGGADTQYF	TRBV6-4	TRBD2	NA	TRBJ2-3
TGTGCCAGCAGTGGCGCCTCGAGCGGACAAGAGACCCAGTACTTC	CASSGASSGQETQYF	TRBV6-5	NA	NA	TRBJ2-5
TGCAGCGCCCGGTCTTCGGAAGAGACCCAGTACTTC	CSARSSEETQYF	TRBV29-1	NA	NA	TRBJ2-5
TGTGCCAGCAGTCAGTGGAGCTCCTACAATGAGCAGTTCTTC	CASSQWSSYNEQFF	TRBV28	NA	NA	TRBJ2-1
TGTGCCAGCACGGACAGCCACTCCTACGAGCAGTACTTC	CASTDSHSYEQYF	TRBV7-2	NA	few	TRBJ2-7
TGTGCCAGCAGCTTAGCTACTTCTCCCTCTGCAGATACGCAGTATTTT	CASSLATSPSADTQYF	TRBV11-2	NA	NA	TRBJ2-3
TGTGCCATCAGGTCCGGGACAGGCACTATCTACGAGCAGTACTTC	CAIRSGTGTIYEQYF	TRBV10-3	TRBD1	NA	TRBJ2-7
TGTGCCAGCAGCTTGGACAGGACTAAAATGAACACTGAAGCTTTCTTT	CASSLDRTKMNTEAFF	TRBV5-4	NA	NA	TRBJ1-1
TGTGCCAGCAGCTGGACGACAGGGGCTGAAGCTTTCTTT	CASSWTTGAEAFF	TRBV5-4	TRBD1	NA	TRBJ1-1